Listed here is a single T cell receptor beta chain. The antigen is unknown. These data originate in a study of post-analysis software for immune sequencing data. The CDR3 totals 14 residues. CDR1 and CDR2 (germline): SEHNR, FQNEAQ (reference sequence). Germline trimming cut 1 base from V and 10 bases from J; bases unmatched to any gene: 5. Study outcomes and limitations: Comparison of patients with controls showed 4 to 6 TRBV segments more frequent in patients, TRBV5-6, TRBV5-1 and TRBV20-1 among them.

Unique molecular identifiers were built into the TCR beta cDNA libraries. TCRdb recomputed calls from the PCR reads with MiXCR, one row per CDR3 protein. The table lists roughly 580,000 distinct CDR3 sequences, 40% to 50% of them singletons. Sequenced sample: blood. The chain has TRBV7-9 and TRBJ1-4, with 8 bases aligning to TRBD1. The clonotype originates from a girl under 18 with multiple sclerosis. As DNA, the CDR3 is TGTGCCAGCAGCTTAGGCACAGGGGGGGGAAAACTGTTTTTT. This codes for CASSLGTGGGKLFF.